The rows below give T cell receptor beta chains drawn from one sample of a study of T-cell reconstitution after alpha-beta-depleted transplantation in children. TCRdb re-derived calls from the PCR reads in MiXCR, one entry per CDR3 protein. The table shows 250,000 to 300,000 distinct CDR3 sequences, with about 7.3% occurring only once. The material was peripheral blood, obtained 360 days after TCRalphabeta/CD19-depleted stem cell transplant. Source of these receptors: a female patient aged 2 to 10 who had a stem cell transplant for Fanconi anemia, so the T cells may come from the graft donor. The CDR3 runs from the conserved cysteine through the conserved F or W. The order of the fields is CDR3 DNA, CDR3 protein, clone size, D gene, V gene, J gene. A D gene is named only where the DNA matches it firmly. The size field is filled for only some rows; it gives once, few, many or a size class.

CDR3 DNA: TGCGCCAGCAGCCAAGATGGGCGGGCCAGGGGATTCTCTGGGGCCAACGTCCTGACTTTC; CDR3 protein: CASSQDGRARGFSGANVLTF; clone size: NA; D gene: NA; V gene: TRBV4-1; J gene: TRBJ2-6
CDR3 DNA: TGCGCCAGCAAAAAGCTAGTAGCGGGGGAAGAGACCCAGTACTTC; CDR3 protein: CASKKLVAGEETQYF; clone size: many; D gene: TRBD2; V gene: TRBV5-1; J gene: TRBJ2-5
CDR3 DNA: TGTGCCAGCAGGCTTAGGGAAAGCTCTGGAAACACCATATATTTT; CDR3 protein: CASRLRESSGNTIYF; clone size: many; D gene: NA; V gene: TRBV12-3/TRBV12-4; J gene: TRBJ1-3
CDR3 DNA: TGCAGCGTTGAAGGAGGGGGTACTAATGAAAAACTGTTTTTT; CDR3 protein: CSVEGGGTNEKLFF; clone size: many; D gene: NA; V gene: TRBV29-1; J gene: TRBJ1-4
CDR3 DNA: TGCGCCAGCAGGGCCGGGACAGGGCTTGGAAGGGGGGAGCTGTTTTTT; CDR3 protein: CASRAGTGLGRGELFF; clone size: few; D gene: TRBD1; V gene: TRBV4-3; J gene: TRBJ2-2
CDR3 DNA: TGTGCCAGCAGCCCCCCCCGATCAGCGGGAGACAACAATGAGCAGTTCTTC; CDR3 protein: CASSPPRSAGDNNEQFF; clone size: NA; D gene: NA; V gene: TRBV21-1; J gene: TRBJ2-1
CDR3 DNA: TGTGCCAGCGCAATAGGGACGAACACTGAAGCTTTCTTT; CDR3 protein: CASAIGTNTEAFF; clone size: NA; D gene: NA; V gene: TRBV27; J gene: TRBJ1-1
CDR3 DNA: TGCAGCGTTGTAGGGGGCGCGATAGGGATAGATAAACACATTCAGTACTTC; CDR3 protein: CSVVGGAIGIDKHIQYF; clone size: many; D gene: TRBD1; V gene: TRBV29-1; J gene: TRBJ2-4
CDR3 DNA: TGTGCCATCAGTTCCACGGACAGAGAAGCTTTCTTT; CDR3 protein: CAISSTDREAFF; clone size: many; D gene: NA; V gene: TRBV10-3; J gene: TRBJ1-1
CDR3 DNA: TGTGCCAGCAGTTTAAATTCGGGAGGGCCCCACAATGAGCAGTTCTTC; CDR3 protein: CASSLNSGGPHNEQFF; clone size: many; D gene: TRBD2; V gene: TRBV27; J gene: TRBJ2-1
CDR3 DNA: TGTGCCAGCAGTTTTAGGGATAGGGATGGCTACACCTTC; CDR3 protein: CASSFRDRDGYTF; clone size: many; D gene: NA; V gene: TRBV12-3/TRBV12-4; J gene: TRBJ1-2
CDR3 DNA: TGTGCCAGCAGTTTGACTACCTCCAACAATGAGCAGTTCTTC; CDR3 protein: CASSLTTSNNEQFF; clone size: many; D gene: NA; V gene: TRBV28; J gene: TRBJ2-1
CDR3 DNA: TGTGCCAGCAGCTCACCGACAGGGGAGTCTGGAAATGAGCAGTTCTTC; CDR3 protein: CASSSPTGESGNEQFF; clone size: NA; D gene: TRBD1; V gene: TRBV7-8; J gene: TRBJ2-1
CDR3 DNA: TGTGCCAGCAGTCCCGGGACTAGCGGGGGGACATTCACAGATACGCAGTATTTT; CDR3 protein: CASSPGTSGGTFTDTQYF; clone size: many; D gene: TRBD2; V gene: TRBV6-2/TRBV6-3; J gene: TRBJ2-3
CDR3 DNA: TGTGCCAGCAGCAGCCGTCGTCCAGGGAGAGACTACGAGCAGTACTTC; CDR3 protein: CASSSRRPGRDYEQYF; clone size: NA; D gene: NA; V gene: TRBV5-4; J gene: TRBJ2-7
CDR3 DNA: TGTGCCAGCAGCGGTGGGCCGAGCACAGATGCGCAGTATTTT; CDR3 protein: CASSGGPSTDAQYF; clone size: NA; D gene: NA; V gene: TRBV7-9; J gene: TRBJ2-3
CDR3 DNA: TGTGCCAGCAGCTTAGCGGGTCCAGGGGCCACTGAAGCTTTCTTT; CDR3 protein: CASSLAGPGATEAFF; clone size: many; D gene: NA; V gene: TRBV7-8; J gene: TRBJ1-1
CDR3 DNA: TGTGCCAGCAGCGTTAGCGGGAGGGCCCCAGATACGCAGTATTTT; CDR3 protein: CASSVSGRAPDTQYF; clone size: many; D gene: TRBD2; V gene: TRBV7-2; J gene: TRBJ2-3
CDR3 DNA: TGTGCCAGCAGCTGGCCCGGAGCCTACGAGCAGTACTTC; CDR3 protein: CASSWPGAYEQYF; clone size: few; D gene: NA; V gene: TRBV5-5; J gene: TRBJ2-7
CDR3 DNA: TGCAGTGCTACATTAGCGGGGGCCCTCTACGAGCAGTACTTC; CDR3 protein: CSATLAGALYEQYF; clone size: many; D gene: TRBD2; V gene: TRBV20-1; J gene: TRBJ2-7
CDR3 DNA: TGTGCCAGCAGCCAGCAGGGCGCTGAAGCTTTCTTT; CDR3 protein: CASSQQGAEAFF; clone size: once; D gene: NA; V gene: TRBV7-6; J gene: TRBJ1-1
CDR3 DNA: TGTGCCAGCAGTTTTGGAAGCGTAACGAACTTC; CDR3 protein: CASSFGSVTNF; clone size: many; D gene: NA; V gene: TRBV12-3/TRBV12-4; J gene: TRBJ2-7
CDR3 DNA: TGTGCCAGCAGTCCCGATTTGGTGACAGGAGGAACCGGGGAGCTGTTTTTT; CDR3 protein: CASSPDLVTGGTGELFF; clone size: NA; D gene: NA; V gene: TRBV12-3/TRBV12-4; J gene: TRBJ2-2
CDR3 DNA: TGCAGTGCTAGAGATGGGGCGGATACGCAGTATTTT; CDR3 protein: CSARDGADTQYF; clone size: many; D gene: NA; V gene: TRBV20-1; J gene: TRBJ2-3
CDR3 DNA: TGCGCCAGCAGCCCGGGAATCCTTAATGAAAAACTGTTTTTT; CDR3 protein: CASSPGILNEKLFF; clone size: NA; D gene: NA; V gene: TRBV5-1; J gene: TRBJ1-4
CDR3 DNA: TGTGCCAGCAGCTCCACCTCTGCGGGGCGGTCCTACAATGAGCAGTTCTTC; CDR3 protein: CASSSTSAGRSYNEQFF; clone size: few; D gene: NA; V gene: TRBV7-3; J gene: TRBJ2-1
CDR3 DNA: TGTGCCAGCAGCTCTCCCGCGACCGGGAGGGAGCAGTACTTC; CDR3 protein: CASSSPATGREQYF; clone size: NA; D gene: TRBD2; V gene: TRBV7-9; J gene: TRBJ2-7
CDR3 DNA: TGTGCCAGCAGCTGGAGGAGGACAGGGGGCGATGAGCAGTTCTTC; CDR3 protein: CASSWRRTGGDEQFF; clone size: many; D gene: TRBD1; V gene: TRBV5-6; J gene: TRBJ2-1
CDR3 DNA: TGTGCCAGCAGCTTGGTGGGGACAGGGGACGAAAAACTGTTTTTT; CDR3 protein: CASSLVGTGDEKLFF; clone size: NA; D gene: TRBD1; V gene: TRBV5-6; J gene: TRBJ1-4
CDR3 DNA: TGCAGTGCTAGAGATTTGGGCAGATTCACCGGGGAGCTGTTTTTT; CDR3 protein: CSARDLGRFTGELFF; clone size: many; D gene: NA; V gene: TRBV20-1; J gene: TRBJ2-2
CDR3 DNA: TGCAGTGCGACTAGGACTAGTCGGAATGAGCAGTTCTTC; CDR3 protein: CSATRTSRNEQFF; clone size: many; D gene: TRBD2; V gene: TRBV20-1; J gene: TRBJ2-1
CDR3 DNA: TGTGCCAGCAAAGACATGACAGGGTTCCCCTACAATGAGCAGTTCTTC; CDR3 protein: CASKDMTGFPYNEQFF; clone size: NA; D gene: TRBD1; V gene: TRBV6-1; J gene: TRBJ2-1
CDR3 DNA: TGCAGCGTTGACAGGCTAGCCAAAAACATTCAGTACTTC; CDR3 protein: CSVDRLAKNIQYF; clone size: many; D gene: NA; V gene: TRBV29-1; J gene: TRBJ2-4
CDR3 DNA: TGTGCCAGCAGCGTAGCTACCAGAGGGGGCGGAGGAACCGGGGAGCTGTTTTTT; CDR3 protein: CASSVATRGGGGTGELFF; clone size: NA; D gene: TRBD1; V gene: TRBV9; J gene: TRBJ2-2
CDR3 DNA: TGTGCCAGCAGCTCCCTCCCGATAGCGGGCCGCACAGATACGCAGTATTTT; CDR3 protein: CASSSLPIAGRTDTQYF; clone size: NA; D gene: TRBD2; V gene: TRBV5-6; J gene: TRBJ2-3
CDR3 DNA: TGTGCCAGCAGCCAGATGATTGGATACGAGCAGTACTTC; CDR3 protein: CASSQMIGYEQYF; clone size: NA; D gene: NA; V gene: TRBV14; J gene: TRBJ2-7
CDR3 DNA: TGCAGTGTTGTTGACAGGGCTAAAGGGTATGGCTACACCTTC; CDR3 protein: CSVVDRAKGYGYTF; clone size: few; D gene: TRBD1; V gene: TRBV20-1; J gene: TRBJ1-2
CDR3 DNA: TGTGCCAGTACCTGGGACTTAAACACCGGGGAGCTGTTTTTT; CDR3 protein: CASTWDLNTGELFF; clone size: NA; D gene: NA; V gene: TRBV19; J gene: TRBJ2-2
CDR3 DNA: TGTGCCAGCAGCCAAGAGGGACAGGGTCGCGGCGAGCAGTACTTC; CDR3 protein: CASSQEGQGRGEQYF; clone size: NA; D gene: TRBD1; V gene: TRBV14; J gene: TRBJ2-7
CDR3 DNA: TGCGCCAGCAGCCGAGAAACCTCAGCTGGCTACACCTTC; CDR3 protein: CASSRETSAGYTF; clone size: NA; D gene: NA; V gene: TRBV4-3; J gene: TRBJ1-2
CDR3 DNA: TGTGCCAGCAGTGACGTTCGGGGCTCCTCTGGAAACACCATATATTTT; CDR3 protein: CASSDVRGSSGNTIYF; clone size: few; D gene: NA; V gene: TRBV6-1; J gene: TRBJ1-3